These 12 T cell receptor beta chains share one sample of origin, sequenced in a study of CD8 T cells in ankylosing spondylitis (dated by TCRdb to about 2017). Library creation used 5' RACE. Sequencing was carried out with an Illumina HiSeq 2500. Using fastp at Q25 and MiXCR, TCRdb reprocessed the public reads and kept productive beta chains. All rows with the same CDR3 protein become a single entry with the most common DNA and genes. The sample data list 150,000 or so distinct CDR3 sequences, and about a sixth of these were observed just once. About 8% of the sample lies in the top ten. Input material: blood, either unsorted or a sorted T cell fraction (not recorded which). The receptors come from a male donor with ankylosing spondylitis or in good health (not recorded which).

This clonotype occurred many times. The chain recombines TRBV4-1 with TRBJ1-6, with D perhaps TRBD1 (6 bases). The CDR3 runs 16 residues. Germline CDR1 MGHRA, CDR2 YSYEKL. V was cut by 1 base and J by 7 bases, with 14 bases left in between. The CDR3 loop reads CASSQGQLRGNSPLHF. DNA of the CDR3: TGCGCCAGCAGCCAAGGGCAGTTGAGGGGGAATTCACCCCTCCACTTT.

The rearrangement links TRBV5-1 to TRBJ2-7; D may be TRBD1 or TRBD2 (5 bases each). V was shortened by 7 bases and J by 3 bases, with 17 bases between the two germline ends. The CDR3 is 14 amino acids. The germline V gene has CDR1 SGHRS and CDR2 YFSETQ. The CDR3 loop reads CASASGQGDYEQYF. Here the CDR3 DNA reads TGCGCCAGCGCCTCCGGGCAGGGAGACTACGAGCAGTACTTC.

This clonotype was found a few times. The chain combines TRBV18 with TRBJ1-4; D gene unclear. Between the trimmed V and J ends, which lost 2 bases and 6 bases, there was a span of 13 bases. The CDR3 loop spans 15 amino acids. Per germline, CDR1 KGHSH and CDR2 LQKENI. Here the CDR3 DNA reads TGTGCCAGCTCACCAGGCGAAACTTGGGATGAAAAACTGTTTTTT. Encoded protein: CASSPGETWDEKLFF.

CDR3 in DNA: TGTGCCAGCAGCTTGACAGGGGCTCCCGGAAACACCATATATTTT. Its protein product is CASSLTGAPGNTIYF. This sequence joins TRBV6-6 and TRBJ1-3, with 8 bases fitting TRBD1. Germline V gene sequence: CDR1 MNHNY, CDR2 SVGAGI (reference sequence). The CDR3 sequence is 15 residues long. With V trimmed by 6 bases and J by 4 bases, 8 bases remained unmatched.

This clonotype has more than one count but fewer than ten. The chain combines TRBV19 with TRBJ1-6; D unclear. The V end lost 6 bases, the J end lost 7 bases, and 13 bases lay between the germline ends. This CDR3 has 14 amino acids. The germline V gene has CDR1 LNHDA and CDR2 SQIVND (reference sequence). The CDR3 DNA sequence: TGTGCCAGTAGCCTCACATCAGCGAATTCACCCCTCCACTTT. Translating gives CASSLTSANSPLHF.

This chain joins TRBV6-2 or TRBV6-3 and TRBJ1-1; D is unresolved. The CDR3 extends over 11 amino acids. The V gene lost 6 bases and the J gene lost 5 bases, with 7 bases spanning the gap. In germline, CDR1 is MNHEY, CDR2 SVGEGT. CDR3 residues: CASSRGTEAFF. The CDR3 nucleotides read TGTGCCAGCAGCAGAGGGACTGAAGCTTTCTTT.

This clonotype appeared many times. The chain is built from TRBV5-1 and TRBJ2-1; D uncertain. Per the germline V gene, CDR1 is SGHRS and CDR2 is YFSETQ. This CDR3 contains 16 residues. Deletions cut 4 bases from V and 0 bases from J, with 14 bases between. The CDR3 DNA reads TGCGCCAGCAGCCTCCGAGGCTGGAGCTCCTACAATGAGCAGTTCTTC. This codes for CASSLRGWSSYNEQFF.

This clonotype was found a few times. Written as DNA, the CDR3 is TGTGCCAGCACCCCCGGCGATGGCTACACCTTC. Encoded protein: CASTPGDGYTF. This chain connects TRBV28 to TRBJ1-2; D gene unclear. CDR1 is MDHEN, CDR2 SYDVKM, per germline. The length of the CDR3 is 11 residues. V was cut by 7 bases and J by 6 bases, with 9 bases left in between.

J is TRBJ2-3 and V is TRBV7-9; possibly TRBD2 for D (5 bases). Trimming took off 10 bases at V and 9 bases at J, with 17 bases between the two ends. The germline CDR1 and CDR2 sequences are SEHNR and FQNEAQ (reference sequence). There are 12 residues in the CDR3. The CDR3 reads CATEGVTRTQYF. For the CDR3, the DNA is TGTGCCACCGAGGGAGTTACTAGAACGCAGTATTTT.

This clonotype has at least ten counts. The chain combines TRBV9 with TRBJ1-1, with D possibly being TRBD1 (5 bases). CDR1 is SGDLS, CDR2 YYNGEE, per germline. With 0 bases removed from V and 0 bases from J, the gap between germline ends came to 9 bases. This CDR3 is 15 amino acids long. CDR3 sequence reads: CASSVEAGMNTEAFF. The CDR3 bases are TGTGCCAGCAGCGTAGAGGCAGGGATGAACACTGAAGCTTTCTTT.

This clonotype was counted only a few times. CDR3 amino acids: CASSRTSTGELFF. CDR3 nucleotides: TGTGCCAGCAGCCGGACCTCCACCGGGGAGCTGTTTTTT. The chain recombines TRBV5-5 with TRBJ2-2; D is unclear. The V end was cut by 4 bases, the J end by 4 bases, with 8 bases between. This CDR3 has 13 residues. Germline V gives CDR1 SGHKS, CDR2 YYEKEE (reference sequence).

This clonotype was detected only a few times. The CDR3 sequence: CASSSGTGGLNTGELFF. The CDR3 DNA reads as TGCGCCAGCAGCAGCGGGACAGGGGGCCTGAACACCGGGGAGCTGTTTTTT. The V gene is TRBV5-1, the J gene TRBJ2-2; 12 nucleotides align to TRBD1. The CDR3 loop spans 17 amino acids. The germline V gene has CDR1 SGHRS and CDR2 YFSETQ. J lost 1 base, V lost 4 bases, and 5 bases had no gene match.